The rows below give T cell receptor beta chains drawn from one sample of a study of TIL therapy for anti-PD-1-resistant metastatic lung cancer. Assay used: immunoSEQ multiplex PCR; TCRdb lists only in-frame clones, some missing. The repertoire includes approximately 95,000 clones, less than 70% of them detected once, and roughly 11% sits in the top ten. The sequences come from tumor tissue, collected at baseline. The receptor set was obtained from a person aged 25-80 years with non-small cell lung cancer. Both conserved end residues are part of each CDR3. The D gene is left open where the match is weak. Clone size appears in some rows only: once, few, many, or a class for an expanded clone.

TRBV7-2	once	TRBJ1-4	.	CASSLDRRETNEKLFF	TGTGCCAGCAGCTTAGACCGGCGGGAAACTAATGAAAAACTGTTTTTT
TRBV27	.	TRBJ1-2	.	CASSLLGPTGGHYGYTF	TGTGCCAGCAGTTTATTGGGTCCGACAGGCGGTCACTATGGCTACACCTTC
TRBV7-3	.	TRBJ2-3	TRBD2	CASSPLAGMDTQYF	TGTGCCAGCAGCCCCTTAGCGGGAATGGATACGCAGTATTTT
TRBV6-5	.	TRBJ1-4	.	CASSLPGTGNEKLFF	TGTGCCAGCAGCCTCCCCGGGACGGGAAATGAAAAACTGTTTTTT
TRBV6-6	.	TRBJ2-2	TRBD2	CATLRPGGTGELFF	TGTGCCACGTTACGGCCGGGAGGAACCGGGGAGCTGTTTTTT
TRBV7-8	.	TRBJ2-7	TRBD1	CASSLRWDRDPEQYF	TGTGCCAGCAGCTTAAGGTGGGACAGGGATCCCGAGCAGTACTTC
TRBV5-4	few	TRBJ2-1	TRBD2	CASSPRTSGMMEQFF	TGTGCCAGCAGCCCCCGGACTAGCGGGATGATGGAGCAGTTCTTC
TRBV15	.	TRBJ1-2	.	CATSYRENYGYTF	TGTGCCACCAGCTACAGGGAGAACTATGGCTACACCTTC
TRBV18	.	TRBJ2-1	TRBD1	CASSPGTGEVVRFF	TGTGCCAGCTCACCCGGGACAGGGGAAGTTGTGAGGTTCTTC
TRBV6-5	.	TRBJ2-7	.	CASSVDRITFEQYF	TGTGCCAGCAGCGTCGACAGGATTACTTTCGAGCAGTACTTC
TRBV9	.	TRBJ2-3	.	CASSPRGDQDTQYF	TGTGCCAGCAGCCCGAGGGGGGACCAGGATACGCAGTATTTT
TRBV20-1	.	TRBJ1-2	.	CSAPGNGYTF	TGCAGTGCACCAGGGAATGGCTACACCTTC
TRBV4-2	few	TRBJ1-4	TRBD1	CASSLRTGNEKLFF	TGTGCCAGCAGCCTACGGACAGGCAATGAAAAACTGTTTTTT
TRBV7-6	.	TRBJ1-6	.	CASSLRETGINSPLHF	TGTGCCAGCAGCCTACGCGAGACTGGGATTAATTCACCCCTCCACTTT
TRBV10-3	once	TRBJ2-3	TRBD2	CAISARGGLAGTDTQYF	TGTGCCATCAGTGCCAGGGGGGGACTAGCGGGCACAGATACGCAGTATTTT
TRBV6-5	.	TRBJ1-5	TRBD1	CATQGGAGGQPQHF	TGTGCCACCCAGGGGGGGGCGGGAGGTCAGCCCCAGCATTTT
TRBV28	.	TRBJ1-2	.	CASSPRTVYGYTF	TGTGCCAGCAGTCCCCGGACAGTCTATGGCTACACCTTC
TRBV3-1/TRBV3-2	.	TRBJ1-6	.	CASAFFGQSGSPLHF	TGTGCCAGCGCCTTCTTCGGACAGAGCGGATCACCCCTCCACTTT
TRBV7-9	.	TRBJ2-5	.	CASSLVAVETQYF	TGTGCCAGCAGCTTAGTAGCGGTAGAGACCCAGTACTTC
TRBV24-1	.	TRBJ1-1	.	CATSEGGGGDTEAFF	TGTGCCACCAGTGAGGGTGGTGGCGGGGACACTGAAGCTTTCTTT
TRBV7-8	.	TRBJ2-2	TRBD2	CASSPLRGAGTGELFF	TGTGCCAGCAGCCCCTTGCGGGGGGCTGGCACCGGGGAGCTGTTTTTT
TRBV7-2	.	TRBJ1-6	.	CASSLELWGQGNSPLHF	TGTGCCAGCAGCTTAGAACTCTGGGGTCAGGGAAATTCACCCCTCCACTTT
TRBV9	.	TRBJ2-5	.	CASSVGDGWETQYF	TGTGCCAGCAGCGTAGGGGATGGTTGGGAGACCCAGTACTTC
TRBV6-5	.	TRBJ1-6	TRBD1	CASSSHRGSYNSPLHF	TGTGCCAGCAGTTCCCACAGGGGTTCTTATAATTCACCCCTCCACTTT
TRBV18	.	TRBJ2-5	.	CASSPSMGVETQYF	TGTGCCAGCTCACCCTCGATGGGCGTAGAGACCCAGTACTTC
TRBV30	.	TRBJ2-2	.	CAWSVPLRRYTGELFF	TGTGCCTGGAGTGTACCCCTGCGGAGATACACCGGGGAGCTGTTTTTT
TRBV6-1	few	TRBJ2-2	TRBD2	CASSVGLAGGRTGELFF	TGTGCCAGCAGTGTTGGACTAGCGGGGGGTCGCACCGGGGAGCTGTTTTTT
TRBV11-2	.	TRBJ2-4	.	CASSSSALAKNIQYF	TGTGCCAGCAGCTCCTCGGCACTAGCCAAAAACATTCAGTACTTC
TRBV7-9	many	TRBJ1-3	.	CASSRGAIGNTIYF	TGTGCCAGCAGCCGCGGGGCCATTGGAAACACCATATATTTT
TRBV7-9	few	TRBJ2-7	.	CASSPFAGSEQYF	TGTGCCAGCAGCCCCTTTGCGGGGTCCGAGCAGTACTTC
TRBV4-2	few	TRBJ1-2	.	CASSQDSGAGYGYTF	TGTGCCAGCAGCCAAGATTCAGGGGCAGGCTATGGCTACACCTTC
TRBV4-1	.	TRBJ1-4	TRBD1	CASSQDRDRGMEKLFF	TGCGCCAGCAGCCAAGACCGGGACAGGGGTATGGAAAAACTGTTTTTT
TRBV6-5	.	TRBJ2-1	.	CASSPRGSGNEQFF	TGTGCCAGCTCCCCCAGGGGTTCGGGCAATGAGCAGTTCTTC
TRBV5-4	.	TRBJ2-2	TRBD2	CASWTSGIGGELFF	TGTGCCAGCTGGACTAGCGGGATTGGCGGGGAGCTGTTTTTT
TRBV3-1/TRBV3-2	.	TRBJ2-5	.	CASSQVAVGGTQYF	TGTGCCAGCAGCCAAGTAGCGGTGGGGGGGACCCAGTACTTC
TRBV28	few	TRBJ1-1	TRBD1	CASSPPRTGGWAFF	TGTGCCAGCAGTCCCCCAAGGACAGGGGGCTGGGCTTTCTTT
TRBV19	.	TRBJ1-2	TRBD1	CASSIQGQGKEGYTF	TGTGCCAGTAGTATTCAGGGACAGGGGAAAGAAGGCTACACCTTC
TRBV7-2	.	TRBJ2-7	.	CASSLRHFYEQYF	TGTGCCAGCAGCTTAAGGCACTTCTACGAGCAGTACTTC
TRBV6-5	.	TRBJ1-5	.	CASVQVWSNQPQHF	TGTGCCAGCGTCCAGGTCTGGAGTAATCAGCCCCAGCATTTT
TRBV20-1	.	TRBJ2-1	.	CSAGGANEQFF	TGCAGTGCTGGGGGAGCTAATGAGCAGTTCTTC
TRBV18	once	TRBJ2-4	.	CASSPGSRSKNIQYF	TGTGCCAGCTCACCTGGGAGCAGATCCAAAAACATTCAGTACTTC
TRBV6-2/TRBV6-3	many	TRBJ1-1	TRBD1	CASSTQGARYTEAFF	TGTGCCAGCAGCACACAGGGGGCACGGTACACTGAAGCTTTCTTT
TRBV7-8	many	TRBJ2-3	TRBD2	CASSSTGLAGGQADTQYF	TGTGCCAGCAGCTCCACTGGACTAGCGGGGGGGCAGGCAGATACGCAGTATTTT
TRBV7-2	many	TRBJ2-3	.	CASSLEADTQYF	TGTGCCAGCAGCTTAGAGGCAGATACGCAGTATTTT
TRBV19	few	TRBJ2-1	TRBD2	CASSPRRREGPEQFF	TGTGCCAGTAGCCCCCGGCGGCGGGAGGGCCCTGAACAGTTCTTC
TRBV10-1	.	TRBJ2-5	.	CASSPRVIRETQYF	TGCGCCAGCTCCCCCAGGGTCATTCGAGAGACCCAGTACTTC
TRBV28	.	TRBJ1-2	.	CASSLAGVGYTF	TGTGCCAGCAGTTTAGCTGGGGTGGGCTACACCTTC
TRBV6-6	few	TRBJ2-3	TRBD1	CASSYRGRADTQYF	TGTGCCAGCAGTTACAGGGGGCGAGCAGATACGCAGTATTTT
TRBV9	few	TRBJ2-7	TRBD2	CASSPRTSGNTYEQYF	TGTGCCAGCAGCCCCCGGACTAGCGGCAACACCTACGAGCAGTACTTC
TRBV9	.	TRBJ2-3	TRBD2	CASSEGISGVGDTQYF	TGTGCCAGCAGCGAGGGAATCAGCGGGGTAGGGGATACGCAGTATTTT
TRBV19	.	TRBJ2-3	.	CASSPRPGDIEQYF	TGTGCCAGTAGTCCCCGCCCAGGAGACATAGAGCAGTATTTT
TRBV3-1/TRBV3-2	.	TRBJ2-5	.	CASSQSRPGVGKETQYF	TGTGCCAGCAGCCAATCACGACCGGGTGTGGGCAAAGAGACCCAGTACTTC
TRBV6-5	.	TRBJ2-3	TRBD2	CASSYRPGGGTDTQYF	TGTGCCAGCAGTTACCGTCCGGGGGGGGGCACAGATACGCAGTATTTT
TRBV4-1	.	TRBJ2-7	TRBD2	CASSQVAGPYEQYF	TGCGCCAGCAGCCAAGTAGCGGGACCCTACGAGCAGTACTTC
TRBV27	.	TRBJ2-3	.	CASSPRQPPDTQYF	TGTGCCAGCAGTCCCCGACAGCCCCCAGATACGCAGTATTTT
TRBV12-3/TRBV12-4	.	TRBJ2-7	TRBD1	CASSLDRVYEQYF	TGTGCCAGCAGCTTGGACAGGGTCTACGAGCAGTACTTC
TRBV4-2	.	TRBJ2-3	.	CASSQVVGDTQYF	TGTGCCAGCAGCCAAGTCGTCGGAGATACGCAGTATTTT
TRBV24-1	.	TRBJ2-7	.	CATSEKGPWGDEQYF	TGTGCCACCAGTGAAAAGGGCCCATGGGGGGACGAGCAGTACTTC
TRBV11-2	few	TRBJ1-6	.	CASSFGWSSYNSPLHF	TGTGCCAGCAGCTTTGGGTGGAGCTCCTATAATTCACCCCTCCACTTT